Listed here are 21 T cell receptor beta chains from one sample, sequenced in a study of blood T cell repertoires in COVID-19. Assay used: immunoSEQ multiplex PCR; TCRdb lists only in-frame clones, some missing. The data contain roughly 220,000 clones, roughly 84% of them singletons. What was sequenced was peripheral blood. The receptors shown here come from a man aged 25-45 years with active or convalescent COVID-19.

V is TRBV5-5 and J is TRBJ2-7, with D tentatively TRBD1 (5 bases). This CDR3 has 14 amino acids. Germline CDR1 SGHKS, CDR2 YYEKEE (reference sequence). Trimming took off 2 bases at V and 5 bases at J, with 14 bases between the two ends. The CDR3 sequence: CASSFRSRANEQYF. Written as DNA, the CDR3 is TGTGCCAGCAGCTTTCGTTCCAGGGCCAACGAGCAGTACTTC.

The genes are TRBV11-2 and TRBJ2-5, with 7 nucleotides matching TRBD2. Germline CDR1 and CDR2: SGHAT and FQNNGV. The CDR3 spans 15 residues. J lost 4 bases, V lost 1 base, and 6 bases had no gene match. Here the CDR3 reads CASSLVSGIGETQYF. CDR3 coding DNA: TGTGCCAGCAGCTTAGTAAGCGGGATCGGAGAGACCCAGTACTTC.

The rearrangement uses TRBV30 and TRBJ2-3; 10 bases are shared with TRBD2. Germline V CDR1 and CDR2: GTSNPN, SVGIG (reference sequence). V lost 2 bases, J lost 5 bases, and 7 bases stayed unmatched. The CDR3 is 15 residues long. CDR3 nucleotide sequence: TGTGCCTGGAGTTTGGGTGGGACTAGCGAAGATACGCAGTATTTT. Protein: CAWSLGGTSEDTQYF.

This chain uses TRBV18 with TRBJ2-3, with TRBD1 matching over 10 bases. This CDR3 has 16 amino acids. V trimming: 8 bases; J trimming: 5 bases; junction bases outside the gene matches: 13. CDR1 is KGHSH and CDR2 is LQKENI in the germline V gene. Here the CDR3 reads CASTRAGTGALDTQYF. For the CDR3, the DNA is TGTGCCAGCACCCGGGCCGGGACAGGGGCCTTAGATACGCAGTATTTT. Variable domain in full (rest from reference TRBV18 and TRBJ2-3): NAGVMQNPRHLVRRRGQEARLRCSPMKGHSHVYWYRQLPEEGLKFMVYLQKENIIDESGMPKERFSAEFPKEGPSILRIQQVVRGDSAAYFCASTRAGTGALDTQYFGPGTRLTVL.

This chain connects TRBV2 to TRBJ2-5; 8 bases match TRBD2. This CDR3 is 16 amino acids long. The trim removed 3 bases at V and 5 bases at J, leaving 11 bases unmatched. Germline V CDR1 and CDR2: SNHLY, FYNNEI. CDR3 bases: TGTGCCAGCAGTGATCCGAGACTCGCGGGGGGCGAGACCCAGTACTTC. This translates into CASSDPRLAGGETQYF.

This clone was detected once. This chain links TRBV7-2 with TRBJ1-5; D remains unclear. V was cut by 1 base and J by 5 bases, with 15 bases left in between. The length of the CDR3 is 16 residues. Germline V CDR1 and CDR2: SGHTA, FQGNSA. The CDR3 reads CASSLEAAARHQPQHF. The CDR3 DNA follows: TGTGCCAGCAGCTTAGAGGCGGCCGCTAGACATCAGCCCCAGCATTTT.

This chain links TRBV29-1 with TRBJ1-1; weak D call: TRBD1 (5 bases). The germline gives CDR1 SQVTM, CDR2 ANQGSEA. The CDR3 length is 13 residues. Trimming removed 4 bases from V and 1 base from J, with 10 bases in between. The CDR3 spells CSVANRKNTEAFF. In nucleotides, the CDR3 is TGCAGCGTTGCGAACAGGAAGAACACTGAAGCTTTCTTT.

In its sample, this clone was seen once. The V call is TRBV27, the J call TRBJ2-2; 10 bases fit TRBD2. Germline values: CDR1 MNHEY, CDR2 SMNVEV (reference sequence). CDR3 size: 17 residues. The V segment lost 5 bases and the J segment 0 bases; nucleotides outside the gene matches: 6. The DNA of the CDR3 is TGTGCCAGCAGTCCCCGGACTAGCGGAACGAACACCGGGGAGCTGTTTTTT. Translating gives CASSPRTSGTNTGELFF.

This clone was picked up one time. The CDR3 bases are TGCAGCGCCCTAGGGGCCGCGAACACTGAAGCTTTCTTT. Residues: CSALGAANTEAFF. This rearrangement joins TRBV29-1 to TRBJ1-1; possible D gene TRBD1, 5 bases. V was cut by 7 bases and J by 1 base, with 13 bases left in between. CDR1 SQVTM and CDR2 ANQGSEA come from the germline V gene. The CDR3 totals 13 residues.

This sequence joins TRBV10-3 and TRBJ2-3; D possibly corresponds to TRBD1 (5 bases). The CDR3 runs to 13 residues. Trimming shortened V by 9 bases and J by 0 bases, and 10 bases separated the two germline ends. CDR1 ENHRY and CDR2 SYGVKD come from the germline V gene. CDR3 bases: TGTGCCATTGCCGCAGGGAGCACAGATACGCAGTATTTT. This codes for CAIAAGSTDTQYF.

This chain connects TRBV5-6 to TRBJ2-2; D ambiguous. The germline V gene encodes CDR1 SGHDT and CDR2 YYEEEE. V was shortened by 2 bases and J by 4 bases, with 12 bases between the two germline ends. The CDR3 runs to 15 residues. The CDR3 nucleotides read TGTGCCAGCAGCTTTGGTCTCCTACCCACCGGGGAGCTGTTTTTT. Protein sequence: CASSFGLLPTGELFF.

The chain has TRBV19 and TRBJ2-3, with TRBD1 matching over 8 bases. Germline V gives CDR1 LNHDA, CDR2 SQIVND (reference sequence). Trimming at V came to 6 bases and at J to 4 bases, leaving 12 bases not matched to a gene. There are 16 residues in the CDR3. CDR3: CASRMRVQGASDTQYF. DNA of the CDR3: TGTGCCAGTAGGATGCGTGTCCAGGGGGCATCAGATACGCAGTATTTT.

The chain has TRBV6-1 and TRBJ2-1; maybe TRBD1 (6 bases). The CDR3 has 15 residues. V was clipped by 2 bases and J by 0 bases, with 8 bases between them. Germline V lookup: CDR1 MNHNS, CDR2 SASEGT. The chain's CDR3 is CASSEQGLSYNEQFF. The DNA for the CDR3 is TGTGCCAGCAGTGAACAGGGGCTCTCCTACAATGAGCAGTTCTTC.

This chain joins TRBV6-2 or TRBV6-3 and TRBJ2-3; D remains unclear. Deletions cut 0 bases from V and 4 bases from J, with 11 bases between. CDR3 length: 15 residues. Germline V CDR1 and CDR2: MNHEY, SVGEGT. The CDR3 nucleotides read TGTGCCAGCAGTTACTCGATTAGCCGGGCAGATACGCAGTATTTT. It encodes CASSYSISRADTQYF.

The genes are TRBV6-2 or TRBV6-3 and TRBJ2-1; 7 bases map to TRBD2. V trimming: 5 bases; J trimming: 4 bases; junction bases outside the gene matches: 8. The CDR3 consists of 15 residues. Germline loops: CDR1 MNHEY, CDR2 SVGEGT. In nucleotides, the CDR3 is TGTGCCAGCAGTCCCGGCGTGGGGGGGTACAATGAGCAGTTCTTC. This gives the protein CASSPGVGGYNEQFF.

This clone was seen once. J is TRBJ2-7 and V is TRBV27; D remains ambiguous. Trimming cost V 0 bases and J 4 bases, with 7 bases left between them. The germline V gene encodes CDR1 MNHEY and CDR2 SMNVEV (reference sequence). CDR3 length equals 13 residues. The CDR3 is CASSLSSGYEQYF. CDR3 sequence (DNA): TGTGCCAGCAGTTTATCCTCAGGATACGAGCAGTACTTC.

The genes are TRBV6-2 or TRBV6-3 and TRBJ1-2, with 7 bases lining up with TRBD1. The CDR3 consists of 13 residues. Per germline, CDR1 MNHEY and CDR2 SVGEGT. Germline trimming cut 6 bases from V and 3 bases from J; bases unmatched to any gene: 4. The CDR3 loop is CASSDRADYGYTF. In nucleotides, the CDR3 is TGTGCCAGCAGCGACAGGGCGGACTATGGCTACACCTTC.

The chain combines TRBV30 with TRBJ2-1; 10 bases line up with TRBD2. Germline CDR1 reads GTSNPN; CDR2 reads SVGIG (reference sequence). The CDR3 totals 15 residues. The J segment lost 7 bases and the V segment lost 1 base, leaving 7 bases of the junction unmatched. Here the CDR3 reads CAWSGLAGVSNEQFF. Here the CDR3 DNA reads TGTGCCTGGAGTGGCCTAGCGGGAGTCAGTAATGAGCAGTTCTTC. The complete variable domain, with remaining parts taken from reference TRBV30 and TRBJ2-1, reads SQTIHQWPATLVQPVGSPLSLECTVEGTSNPNLYWYRQAAGRGLQLLFYSVGIGQISSEVPQNLSASRPQDRQFILSSKKLLLSDSGFYLCAWSGLAGVSNEQFFGPGTRLTVL.

The chain uses TRBV6-5 and TRBJ2-5, with no clear D. The CDR3 loop spans 13 amino acids. V was clipped by 6 bases and J by 7 bases, with 15 bases between them. Per the germline V gene, CDR1 is MNHEY and CDR2 is SVGAGI. In DNA, the CDR3 is TGTGCCAGCAGACAGTCTTCGTTCGGGACCCAGTACTTC. This codes for CASRQSSFGTQYF.

The chain joins TRBV5-6 to TRBJ2-1, with 11 bases identical to TRBD1. Germline V gene data show CDR1 as SGHDT and CDR2 as YYEEEE. V dropped 2 bases and J dropped 2; count of bases not matched to a gene: 3. There are 16 residues in the CDR3. The CDR3, as DNA: TGTGCCAGCAGCTTTTGGACAGGGGGCACCTACAATGAGCAGTTCTTC. This gives the protein CASSFWTGGTYNEQFF.

This clone was detected once. The chain joins TRBV18 to TRBJ2-3; tentatively, D is TRBD1 (6 bases). The ends were cut back, 6 bases at V and 0 bases at J, with 16 bases in the middle. The CDR3 spans 16 residues. Germline V CDR1 and CDR2: KGHSH, LQKENI. The CDR3, as DNA: TGTGCCAGCTCCCCGCCTGGGGGCACTAGCACAGATACGCAGTATTTT. Its translation: CASSPPGGTSTDTQYF.